This TCR beta chain was identified during a study of CD8 T cells in ankylosing spondylitis. TCRdb fed the 5' RACE reads into MiXCR, producing one record per CDR3 protein. The repertoire holds under 300,000 distinct CDR3 sequences, with around 11% as singletons. This clonotype has a count of ten or more. Its matching antigen is unknown. Study-level findings and limits: There were earlier reports of some motif variants in reactive arthritis synovial fluid and blood. Matched ankylosing spondylitis synovial fluid reportedly showed significant enrichment of disease-linked clones. It appeared that ankylosing spondylitis blood was characterized by a TCR beta motif of several highly homologous variants.

The clonotype comes from a male donor with ankylosing spondylitis or in good health (not recorded which). The sequencing sample was made of blood, either unsorted or a sorted T cell fraction (not recorded which).

Here the CDR3 DNA reads TGTGCCAGCGGGCCTAACAGGGTTACTGAAGCTTTCTTT. Encoded protein: CASGPNRVTEAFF. The chain carries TRBV12-3 or TRBV12-4 and TRBJ1-1; D may be TRBD1 (6 bases). This CDR3 spans 13 amino acids. V lost 8 bases and J 5 bases, leaving 15 bases between the germline ends.